The source of this T cell receptor (beta chain) is a study of blood T cell repertoires in COVID-19. At the level of the study: COVID-19 samples collected from the United States, Italy and Spain covered acute and convalescent phases. T cells, B-cell-depleted T cells, or PBMCs supplied cDNA or gDNA.

Original analysis: By means of reference gene primer amplification, nucleated cell counts were estimated. Assay: immunoSEQ multiplex PCR; the TCRdb copy retains only in-frame clones and omits some. V and J calls and clone size are as listed in that table; D and trimming were resolved from the DNA. This repertoire shows around 200,000 clones, about 83% found once; its top ten account for around 1.3%. The sample was peripheral blood. The origin of this receptor is a woman aged 30 to 39 with COVID-19, enrolled during active disease.

DNA for the CDR3: TGCGCCAGCAGCCAAGTACAGGGGGGTAGCTATGGCTACACCTTC. Its translation is CASSQVQGGSYGYTF. V usage is TRBV4-1 and J usage is TRBJ1-2; 8 nucleotides line up with TRBD1. Trimming took 1 base from V and 4 from J; bases not matched to a gene: 5. Germline CDR1 and CDR2: MGHRA and YSYEKL. The CDR3 is 15 residues long.